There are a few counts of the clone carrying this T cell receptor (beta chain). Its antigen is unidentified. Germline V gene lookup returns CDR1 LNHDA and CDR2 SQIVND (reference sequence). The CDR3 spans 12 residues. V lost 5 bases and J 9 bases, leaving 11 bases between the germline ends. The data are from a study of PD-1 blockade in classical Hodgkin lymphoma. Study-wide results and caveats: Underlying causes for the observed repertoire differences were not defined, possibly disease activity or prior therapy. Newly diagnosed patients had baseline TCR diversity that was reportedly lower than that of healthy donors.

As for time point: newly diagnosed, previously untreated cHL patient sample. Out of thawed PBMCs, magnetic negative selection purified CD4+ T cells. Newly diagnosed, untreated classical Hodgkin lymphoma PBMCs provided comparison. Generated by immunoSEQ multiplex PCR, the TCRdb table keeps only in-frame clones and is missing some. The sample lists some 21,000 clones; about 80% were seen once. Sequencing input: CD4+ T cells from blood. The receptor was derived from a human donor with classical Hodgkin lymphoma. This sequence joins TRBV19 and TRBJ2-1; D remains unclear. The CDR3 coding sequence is TGTGCCAGTAGTGTGGGTCGCGTTGAGCAGTTCTTC. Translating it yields CASSVGRVEQFF.